The source of this T cell receptor beta chain is a study of T cell responses to AZD1222 COVID-19 vaccine. The study, taken as a whole, reports: Scientists sampled the repertoires only once the peak T cell response had passed. Elevations in Spike-specific TCR breadth and depth followed administration of two AZD1222 doses. Spike-wide coverage was observed for vaccine-associated CD4 TCRs, with dominant responses at 160-218 and 743-854.

This CDR3 is 13 amino acids long. Germline assignment: CDR1 MNHEY and CDR2 SMNVEV (reference sequence). Losses at the gene ends were 3 bases for V and 8 bases for J; bases not matched to a gene: 4. About this clone: Its antigen is unknown.

Generated by immunoSEQ multiplex PCR, the TCRdb table keeps only in-frame clones and is missing some. The sample includes 130,000 to 150,000 clones, roughly nine tenths of them seen just once. The TCR comes from an adult who received the AZD1222 COVID-19 vaccine. J is TRBJ2-1 and V is TRBV27; TRBD2 agrees at 7 bases. Material: peripheral blood, obtained 28 days after the second AZD1222 dose. The chain's CDR3 is CASSFGGRDEQFF. The CDR3 DNA reads TGTGCCAGCAGTTTCGGCGGGAGAGATGAGCAGTTCTTC.